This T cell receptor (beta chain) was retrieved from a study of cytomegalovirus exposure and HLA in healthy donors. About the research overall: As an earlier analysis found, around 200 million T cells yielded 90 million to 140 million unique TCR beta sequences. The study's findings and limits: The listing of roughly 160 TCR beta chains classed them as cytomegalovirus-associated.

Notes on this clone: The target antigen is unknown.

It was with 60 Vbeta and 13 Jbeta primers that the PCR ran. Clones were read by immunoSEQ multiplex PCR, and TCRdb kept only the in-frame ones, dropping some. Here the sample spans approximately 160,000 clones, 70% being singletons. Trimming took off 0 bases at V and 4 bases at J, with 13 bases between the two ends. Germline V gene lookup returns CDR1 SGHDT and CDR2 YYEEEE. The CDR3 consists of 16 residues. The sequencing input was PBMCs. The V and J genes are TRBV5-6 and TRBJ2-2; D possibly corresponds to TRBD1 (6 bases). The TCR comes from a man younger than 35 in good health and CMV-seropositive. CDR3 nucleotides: TGTGCCAGCAGCTTGGGGGGGCCCTGGGGCACCGGGGAGCTGTTTTTT. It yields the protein CASSLGGPWGTGELFF. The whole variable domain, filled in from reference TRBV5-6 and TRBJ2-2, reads DAGVTQSPTHLIKTRGQQVTLRCSPKSGHDTVSWYQQALGQGPQFIFQYYEEEERQRGNFPDRFSGHQFPNYSSELNVNALLLGDSALYLCASSLGGPWGTGELFFGEGSRLTVL.